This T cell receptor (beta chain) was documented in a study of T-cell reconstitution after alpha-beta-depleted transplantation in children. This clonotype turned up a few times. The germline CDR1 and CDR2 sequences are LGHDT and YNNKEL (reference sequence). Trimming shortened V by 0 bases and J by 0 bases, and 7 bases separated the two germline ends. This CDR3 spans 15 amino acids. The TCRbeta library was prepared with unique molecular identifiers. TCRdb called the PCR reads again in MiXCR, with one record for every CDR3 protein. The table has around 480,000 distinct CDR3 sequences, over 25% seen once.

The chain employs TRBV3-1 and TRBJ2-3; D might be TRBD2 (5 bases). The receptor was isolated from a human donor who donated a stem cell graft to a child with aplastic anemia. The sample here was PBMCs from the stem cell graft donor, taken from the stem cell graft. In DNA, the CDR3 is TGTGCCAGCAGCCAAGATGGCGGGAGCACAGATACGCAGTATTTT. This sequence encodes CASSQDGGSTDTQYF.